Shown below are 32 T cell receptor beta chains from a single sample sequenced in a study of shared clonotypes between healthy human individuals. Assay: immunoSEQ multiplex PCR; the TCRdb copy retains only in-frame clones and omits some. The sample contains around 700,000 clones, approximately 79% of which appear only once. Sequencing was performed on memory CD4+ T cells sorted from blood. Subset indicated: CD45RA-negative fraction. These TCRs come from a woman aged 25-40 years in good health.

This CDR3 is CASSPRQGAANTEAFF. The CDR3 bases are TGTGCCAGCAGTCCGCGACAGGGGGCTGCGAACACTGAAGCTTTCTTT. The chain recombines TRBV27 with TRBJ1-1; 10 bases are shared with TRBD1. Looked up from germline, CDR1 is MNHEY and CDR2 is SMNVEV (reference sequence). V was pared by 5 bases and J by 1 base, with 7 bases of the junction left unmatched. This CDR3 comprises 16 residues.

In DNA, the CDR3 is TGTGCCAGCAGCCCGGACAGGGTAGGCAATCAGCCCCAGCATTTT. Its translation is CASSPDRVGNQPQHF. The rearrangement uses TRBV28 and TRBJ1-5; 8 nucleotides align to TRBD1. This CDR3 is built from 15 residues. Germline trimming cut 6 bases from V and 2 bases from J; bases unmatched to any gene: 6. Germline CDR1 and CDR2: MDHEN and SYDVKM.

The rearrangement links TRBV6-6 to TRBJ2-2; 8 nucleotides agree with TRBD2. V was pared by 5 bases and J by 8 bases, with 7 bases of the junction left unmatched. CDR3 length: 14 residues. Germline CDR1 and CDR2: MNHNY and SVGAGI (reference sequence). In DNA form, the CDR3 reads TGTGCCAGCAGTCAAGCAAGCGGGAGTGGGGAGCTGTTTTTT. Encoded protein: CASSQASGSGELFF.

This rearrangement joins TRBV5-4 to TRBJ1-1; D perhaps matches TRBD1 (5 bases). The V gene lost 4 bases and the J gene lost 0 bases, with 19 bases spanning the gap. Germline V gives CDR1 SGHNT, CDR2 YYREEE (reference sequence). The CDR3 spans 17 residues. The DNA for the CDR3 is TGTGCCAGCAGCCCGACTCTGGGGGTGCCTATGAACACTGAAGCTTTCTTT. Translating gives CASSPTLGVPMNTEAFF.

This clone was found a few times. J is TRBJ1-5 and V is TRBV21-1; TRBD1 was called by the table and not checked on the DNA. TRBV21-1 is given as a pseudogene. CDR3 size: 16 residues. The chain's CDR3 is CASSKVQAGGKQPQHF. The CDR3 DNA sequence: TGTGCCAGCAGCAAAGTCCAGGCAGGGGGCAAACAGCCCCAGCATTTT.

This clone occurred once. The V gene is TRBV7-8, the J gene TRBJ2-3; 8 bases are shared with TRBD2. This CDR3 comprises 18 residues. The ends lost 0 bases at V and 2 bases at J; junction bases unmatched: 10. Germline V CDR1 and CDR2: SGHVS, FQNEAQ. The CDR3 reads CASSLAMSGSSITDTQYF. In DNA form, the CDR3 reads TGTGCCAGCAGCTTAGCTATGAGCGGGAGTAGTATCACAGATACGCAGTATTTT. The complete variable domain, with remaining parts taken from reference TRBV7-8 and TRBJ2-3, reads GAGVSQSPRYKVAKRGQDVALRCDPISGHVSLFWYQQALGQGPEFLTYFQNEAQLDKSGLPSDRFFAERPEGSVSTLKIQRTQQEDSAVYLCASSLAMSGSSITDTQYFGPGTRLTVL.

This CDR3 reads CASSTRSDTQYF. The CDR3 nucleotides are TGTGCCAGCTCAACTAGGTCAGATACGCAGTATTTT. This chain links TRBV18 with TRBJ2-3, with a possible D match to TRBD2 (5 bases). V lost 5 bases and J lost 4, with 7 bases in between. The CDR3 contains 12 residues. In germline, CDR1 is KGHSH, CDR2 LQKENI.

This rearrangement joins TRBV5-5 to TRBJ2-6; no clear D. V was trimmed by 0 bases and J by 0 bases, leaving 10 bases between them. This CDR3 spans 17 amino acids. Per germline, CDR1 SGHKS and CDR2 YYEKEE (reference sequence). The CDR3 loop is CASSLGPARSGANVLTF. The CDR3 DNA reads TGTGCCAGCAGCTTGGGGCCGGCCCGCTCTGGGGCCAACGTCCTGACTTTC.

This chain joins TRBV4-1 and TRBJ1-5, with D unresolved. Trimming left V 2 bases short and J 7 bases short, with 18 bases between. The CDR3 runs 16 residues. From germline, CDR1 is MGHRA and CDR2 YSYEKL. The CDR3 reads CASSQRYVLWRQPQHF. The CDR3 DNA is TGCGCCAGCAGCCAACGGTATGTGCTGTGGCGGCAGCCCCAGCATTTT.

The chain employs TRBV27 and TRBJ1-1, with D maybe TRBD1 (5 bases). V was pared by 2 bases and J by 7 bases, with 11 bases between. Germline V gene sequence: CDR1 MNHEY, CDR2 SMNVEV (reference sequence). The CDR3 length is 13 residues. The CDR3 reads CASSLQDGGEAFF. CDR3 DNA sequence: TGTGCCAGCAGTTTACAGGATGGGGGTGAAGCTTTCTTT.

The sample holds a few counts of this clone. This rearrangement joins TRBV15 to TRBJ2-2; TRBD1 agrees at 7 bases. With 0 bases clipped from V and 6 bases from J, the junction kept 10 bases outside the gene matches. The CDR3 sequence is 17 residues long. Germline loops: CDR1 LNHNV, CDR2 YYDKDF (reference sequence). In nucleotides, the CDR3 is TGTGCCACCAGCAGAGATCGGGCAGGGGGATATTCCGGGGAGCTGTTTTTT. Translating it yields CATSRDRAGGYSGELFF. The variable domain in full, completed from reference TRBV15 and TRBJ2-2, reads DAMVIQNPRYQVTQFGKPVTLSCSQTLNHNVMYWYQQKSSQAPKLLFHYYDKDFNNEADTPDNFQSRRPNTSFCFLDIRSPGLGDTAMYLCATSRDRAGGYSGELFFGEGSRLTVL.

CDR3 region: CAIKKNTGTGVSGYTF. The CDR3 DNA sequence: TGTGCCATCAAAAAAAATACCGGGACAGGGGTTTCTGGCTACACCTTC. The chain couples TRBV10-3 to TRBJ1-2; 10 positions match TRBD1. The V gene end was trimmed by 7 bases and the J gene end by 7 bases; junction bases not matched to a gene: 15. Looked up from germline, CDR1 is ENHRY and CDR2 is SYGVKD. There are 16 residues in the CDR3.

CDR3 region: CASTMWGTGYEKLFF. The CDR3 nucleotides are TGTGCCAGCACCATGTGGGGGACAGGGTATGAAAAACTGTTTTTT. The chain employs TRBV2 and TRBJ1-4; TRBD1 matches 9 bases. With V trimmed by 7 bases and J by 6 bases, 9 bases remained unmatched. Per the germline V gene, CDR1 is SNHLY and CDR2 is FYNNEI. The CDR3 contains 15 residues.

The chain's CDR3 is CSARTEWTGELFF. The CDR3 coding sequence is TGCAGCGCTAGGACAGAGTGGACCGGGGAGCTGTTTTTT. This rearrangement joins TRBV29-1 to TRBJ2-2; the D gene is possibly TRBD1 (6 bases). Germline V gives CDR1 SQVTM, CDR2 ANQGSEA. The CDR3 extends over 13 amino acids. Trimming removed 7 bases at V and 5 bases at J, with 14 bases between.

The chain links TRBV19 to TRBJ1-4; TRBD1 matches at 8 bases. The CDR3 runs 14 residues. J was trimmed by 8 bases and V by 3 bases; bases with no gene match: 5. Per germline, CDR1 LNHDA and CDR2 SQIVND (reference sequence). CDR3 sequence (DNA): TGTGCCAGTAGTATCGGACAGGGAGGAGAAAAACTGTTTTTT. As protein: CASSIGQGGEKLFF.

V is TRBV28 and J is TRBJ1-2, with unresolved D. The length of the CDR3 is 14 residues. V lost 0 bases to trimming and J lost 6 bases, with 11 bases between them. The germline gives CDR1 MDHEN, CDR2 SYDVKM. CDR3 nucleotides: TGTGCCAGCAGTTTATGGGACCGGGTAGATGGCTACACCTTC. Translated: CASSLWDRVDGYTF.

The rearrangement joins TRBV28 to TRBJ2-7; 9 bases are shared with TRBD2. This CDR3 comprises 15 residues. Germline V gene lookup returns CDR1 MDHEN and CDR2 SYDVKM. Trimming removed 0 bases from V and 7 bases from J; junction bases left unmatched: 7. Here the CDR3 DNA reads TGTGCCAGCAGTTTATGGGCGGGAGGGCCGTCTGAGCAGTACTTC. This codes for CASSLWAGGPSEQYF.

The chain carries TRBV15 and TRBJ2-7; 9 bases line up with TRBD1. The CDR3 contains 14 residues. CDR1 is LNHNV and CDR2 is YYDKDF in the germline V gene (reference sequence). J was trimmed by 3 bases and V by 5 bases; bases with no gene match: 5. In nucleotides, the CDR3 is TGTGCCACCAGCGTCCTGGGACAGGGCTACGAGCAGTACTTC. This gives the protein CATSVLGQGYEQYF.

The V and J genes are TRBV6-6 and TRBJ2-7; no definite D call. Trimming left V 2 bases short and J 3 bases short, with 11 bases between. This CDR3 region has 14 residues. CDR1 and CDR2 from the germline V gene are MNHNY and SVGAGI (reference sequence). The CDR3 DNA follows: TGTGCCAGCAGTTACCCCGGGCCGGACTACGAGCAGTACTTC. It encodes CASSYPGPDYEQYF.

Remarks on this clone: A clone one base away is much larger, so this may be a read error. The same CDR3 also results from other DNA sequences found in this sample. This chain links TRBV27 with TRBJ2-7; a possible D gene is TRBD1 (5 bases). This CDR3 is 14 amino acids long. CDR1 and CDR2 from the germline V gene are MNHEY and SMNVEV (reference sequence). V lost 3 bases to trimming and J lost 2 bases, with 11 bases between them. This CDR3 is CASSFSQGPYEQYF. The CDR3 DNA is TGTGCCAGCAGTTTTAGTCAGGGCCCCTACGAGCAGTACTTC.

V gene TRBV29-1 combines with J gene TRBJ2-1, with D possibly TRBD2 on 6 matching bases. This CDR3 region has 13 residues. The germline CDR1 and CDR2 sequences are SQVTM and ANQGSEA. The germline V and J ends were trimmed by 3 bases and 6 bases, with 12 bases remaining between them. The CDR3 DNA reads TGCAGCGTTGACAGGGCCGGGAGCAATGAGCAGTTCTTC. Translation gives CSVDRAGSNEQFF.

This chain links TRBV28 with TRBJ1-2, with 9 bases aligning to TRBD1. Losses at the gene ends were 5 bases for V and 7 bases for J; bases not matched to a gene: 5. Germline lookup yields CDR1 MDHEN and CDR2 SYDVKM. The CDR3 totals 13 residues. The CDR3 sequence is CASSPGDRAGYTF. In DNA form, the CDR3 reads TGTGCCAGCAGTCCGGGGGACAGGGCTGGCTACACCTTC.

The chain carries TRBV4-2 and TRBJ1-2, with D uncertain. V lost 0 bases and J 4 bases, leaving 15 bases between the germline ends. There are 16 residues in the CDR3. Germline V CDR1 and CDR2: LGHNA, YNFKEQ. The CDR3 reads CASSQDDGDGSYGYTF. CDR3 DNA: TGTGCCAGCAGCCAAGATGACGGGGATGGTAGCTATGGCTACACCTTC.

The CDR3 is CASSLGTSGGPYYNEQFF. CDR3 nucleotide sequence: TGCGCCAGCAGCTTAGGGACTAGCGGAGGGCCCTACTACAATGAGCAGTTCTTC. The rearrangement joins TRBV5-1 to TRBJ2-1, with 11 nucleotides matching TRBD2. The CDR3 runs 18 residues. The V segment lost 2 bases and the J segment 3 bases; nucleotides outside the gene matches: 10. Germline V gene lookup returns CDR1 SGHRS and CDR2 YFSETQ.

This clone was observed a handful of times. V and J are TRBV6-5 and TRBJ2-1, with TRBD1 as a possible D gene (6 bases). Germline CDR1 reads MNHEY; CDR2 reads SVGAGI. Trimming took off 6 bases at V and 8 bases at J, with 14 bases between the two ends. The CDR3 covers 13 residues. The CDR3 region has the DNA TGTGCCAGCAGGAGACAGGATGGGGATGAGCAGTTCTTC. Translated: CASRRQDGDEQFF.

In this sample, this clone turned up a few times. V and J are TRBV29-1 and TRBJ1-1; D gene ambiguous. The CDR3 is 13 residues long. Trimming left V 3 bases short and J 1 base short, with 9 bases between. Germline V gene sequence: CDR1 SQVTM, CDR2 ANQGSEA. CDR3 residues: CSVEGRENTEAFF. The CDR3, as DNA: TGCAGCGTTGAGGGGAGGGAGAACACTGAAGCTTTCTTT. Filled out from reference TRBV29-1 and TRBJ1-1, the complete variable domain reads SAVISQKPSRDICQRGTSLTIQCQVDSQVTMMFWYRQQPGQSLTLIATANQGSEATYESGFVIDKFPISRPNLTFSTLTVSNMSPEDSSIYLCSVEGRENTEAFFGQGTRLTVV.

In its sample, this clone was seen a few times. The rearrangement joins TRBV28 to TRBJ2-3; no reliable D call. CDR1 and CDR2 (germline): MDHEN, SYDVKM. V shed 7 bases and J shed 2 bases, with 19 bases lying between them. CDR3 length: 16 amino acids. This CDR3 is CASTPVRRYTTDTQYF. CDR3 DNA: TGTGCCAGCACCCCGGTCCGGCGGTACACCACAGATACGCAGTATTTT.

The chain recombines TRBV28 with TRBJ2-4; maybe TRBD1 (5 bases). V was clipped by 5 bases and J by 0 bases, with 8 bases between them. This CDR3 is built from 14 residues. Germline CDR1 MDHEN, CDR2 SYDVKM. This chain's CDR3 is CASSEQVAKNIQYF. CDR3 coding DNA: TGTGCCAGCAGTGAACAGGTAGCCAAAAACATTCAGTACTTC. Variable domain in full (rest from reference TRBV28 and TRBJ2-4): DVKVTQSSRYLVKRTGEKVFLECVQDMDHENMFWYRQDPGLGLRLIYFSYDVKMKEKGDIPEGYSVSREKKERFSLILESASTNQTSMYLCASSEQVAKNIQYFGAGTRLSVL.

J is TRBJ2-1 and V is TRBV6-5, with a weak D call TRBD1 (5 bases). V was clipped by 5 bases and J by 9 bases, with 11 bases between them. Per germline, CDR1 MNHEY and CDR2 SVGAGI. The CDR3 covers 12 residues. The CDR3, as DNA: TGTGCCAGCAGTCAGACTCAGGGTGAGCAGTTCTTC. The encoded protein is CASSQTQGEQFF.

This chain uses TRBV5-1 with TRBJ2-5; 11 nucleotides agree with TRBD1. From germline, CDR1 is SGHRS and CDR2 YFSETQ. This CDR3 is built from 15 residues. After removal of 4 bases from V and 5 bases from J, the junction contained 7 bases not matched to a gene. The DNA of the CDR3 is TGCGCCAGCAGCAAAGGACAGGGGGCACGGGAGACCCAGTACTTC. The encoded protein is CASSKGQGARETQYF.

J is TRBJ1-4 and V is TRBV29-1, with D unresolved. Trimming pared 2 bases from V and 8 bases from J, leaving 9 bases between. Per germline, CDR1 SQVTM and CDR2 ANQGSEA. The CDR3 totals 12 residues. The CDR3 loop is CSVELPGEKLFF. The CDR3 region has the DNA TGCAGCGTTGAACTTCCGGGAGAAAAACTGTTTTTT.

This chain uses TRBV4-1 with TRBJ2-3; D call uncertain. Germline V gives CDR1 MGHRA, CDR2 YSYEKL. The ends were cut back, 0 bases at V and 0 bases at J, with 10 bases in the middle. The CDR3 runs to 16 residues. The CDR3 is CASSQDVVPSTDTQYF. The CDR3 region has the DNA TGCGCCAGCAGCCAAGATGTTGTGCCGAGCACAGATACGCAGTATTTT.